This T cell receptor beta chain was identified during a study of blood T cell repertoires in COVID-19. About the study: Samples representing acute and convalescent COVID-19 were sourced from the United States, Italy and Spain. T cells, B-cell-depleted T cells, or PBMCs supplied cDNA or gDNA.

V was cut by 2 bases and J by 5 bases, with 24 bases left in between. CDR1 LGHNA and CDR2 YNFKEQ come from the germline V gene. The CDR3 is 18 residues long. As originally analysed: Estimates of nucleated cell counts were drawn from the amplification of reference gene primers. The assay was immunoSEQ multiplex PCR, and TCRdb's table has in-frame clones only and misses some. V and J calls and clone size are those listed in that table; D and trimming were worked out from the DNA. The sample lists 100,000 to 150,000 clones, roughly 87% occurring once. Sample: peripheral blood. The V call is TRBV4-2, the J call TRBJ2-5, with D possibly TRBD1 on 6 matching bases. The receptor's source is a woman of 80 years or more with acute or convalescent COVID-19. CDR3 sequence reads: CASSQNPLFRTEQETQYF. The DNA of the CDR3 is TGTGCCAGCAGCCAAAACCCTCTATTCCGGACAGAACAGGAGACCCAGTACTTC.